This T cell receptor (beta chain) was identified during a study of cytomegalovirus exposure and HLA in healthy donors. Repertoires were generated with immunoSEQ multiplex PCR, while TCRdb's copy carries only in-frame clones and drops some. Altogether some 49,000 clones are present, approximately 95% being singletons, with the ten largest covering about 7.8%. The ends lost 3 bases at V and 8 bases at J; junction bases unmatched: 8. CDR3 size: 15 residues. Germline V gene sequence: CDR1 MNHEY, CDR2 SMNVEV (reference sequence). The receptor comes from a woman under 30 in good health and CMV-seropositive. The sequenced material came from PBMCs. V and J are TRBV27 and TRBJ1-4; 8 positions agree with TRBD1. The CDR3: CASSLNRGMREKLFF. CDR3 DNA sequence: TGTGCCAGCAGTTTGAACAGGGGGATGAGGGAAAAACTGTTTTTT.